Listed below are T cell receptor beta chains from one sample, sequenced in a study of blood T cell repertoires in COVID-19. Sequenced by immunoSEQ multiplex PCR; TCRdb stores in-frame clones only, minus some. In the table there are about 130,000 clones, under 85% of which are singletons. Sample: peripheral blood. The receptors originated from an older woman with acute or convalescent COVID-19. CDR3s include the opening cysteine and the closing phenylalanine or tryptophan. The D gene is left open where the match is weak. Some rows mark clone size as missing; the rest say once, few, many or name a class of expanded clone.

CDR3nt: TGTGCCAGTCCGGGACAGGGGTCGAATGAGCAGTTCTTC; CDR3aa: CASPGQGSNEQFF; d_gene: TRBD1; abundance: few; j_gene: TRBJ2-1; v_gene: TRBV6-5
CDR3nt: TGTGCCTGGAGTGTATCAGGGGTCAATGAGCAGTTCTTC; CDR3aa: CAWSVSGVNEQFF; d_gene: -; abundance: -; j_gene: TRBJ2-1; v_gene: TRBV30
CDR3nt: TGTGCCAGCAGCGTAGACCCGGTAGCTAATGAAAAACTGTTTTTT; CDR3aa: CASSVDPVANEKLFF; d_gene: -; abundance: -; j_gene: TRBJ1-4; v_gene: TRBV9
CDR3nt: TGCGCCAGCGGTCTAGCGGGGGGAAACTACAATGAGCAGTTCTTC; CDR3aa: CASGLAGGNYNEQFF; d_gene: TRBD2; abundance: -; j_gene: TRBJ2-1; v_gene: TRBV10-2
CDR3nt: TGTGCCAGTACCCGAAGGTTTGGGCTAGCGGAGAAAGAGACCCAGTACTTC; CDR3aa: CASTRRFGLAEKETQYF; d_gene: TRBD2; abundance: few; j_gene: TRBJ2-5; v_gene: TRBV19
CDR3nt: TGTGCCAGCAGCGCGGACAGGAACACTGAAGCTTTCTTT; CDR3aa: CASSADRNTEAFF; d_gene: -; abundance: -; j_gene: TRBJ1-1; v_gene: TRBV6-4
CDR3nt: TGTGCCAGCAGTTCAGGACAGGGGTCACAAAATCAGCCCCAGCATTTT; CDR3aa: CASSSGQGSQNQPQHF; d_gene: TRBD1; abundance: few; j_gene: TRBJ1-5; v_gene: TRBV6-5
CDR3nt: TGTGCCAGCAGTCCGATGACAGGGGGGGGCCCGTGGCCCCAGCATTTT; CDR3aa: CASSPMTGGGPWPQHF; d_gene: TRBD1; abundance: -; j_gene: TRBJ1-5; v_gene: TRBV27
CDR3nt: TGTGCCAGCAGCTTGGGGGGCGGACGGAGCACTGAAGCTTTCTTT; CDR3aa: CASSLGGGRSTEAFF; d_gene: -; abundance: -; j_gene: TRBJ1-1; v_gene: TRBV5-5
CDR3nt: TGTGCCAGCAGTGAAGCCAGGGTGGGGGGCTACACCTTC; CDR3aa: CASSEARVGGYTF; d_gene: -; abundance: few; j_gene: TRBJ1-2; v_gene: TRBV6-1
CDR3nt: TGTGCCAGCAGCCAAGGTCGGGGACAGGGGGATGAAAAACTGTTTTTT; CDR3aa: CASSQGRGQGDEKLFF; d_gene: TRBD1; abundance: -; j_gene: TRBJ1-4; v_gene: TRBV4-2
CDR3nt: TGTGCCAGCAGCTTCGTAGTTAGCGGGGTTTACAATGAGCAGTTCTTC; CDR3aa: CASSFVVSGVYNEQFF; d_gene: TRBD2; abundance: -; j_gene: TRBJ2-1; v_gene: TRBV7-6
CDR3nt: TGTGCCAGCAGCCGTTCTAGCGGGGGGCAGAACACCGGGGAGCTGTTTTTT; CDR3aa: CASSRSSGGQNTGELFF; d_gene: TRBD2; abundance: once; j_gene: TRBJ2-2; v_gene: TRBV3-1/TRBV3-2
CDR3nt: TGCGCCAGCACCCACCAGGGAGGGAACACTGAAGCTTTCTTT; CDR3aa: CASTHQGGNTEAFF; d_gene: -; abundance: few; j_gene: TRBJ1-1; v_gene: TRBV5-1
CDR3nt: TGCGCCAGCAGCCGGGGACTTAATGAAAAACTGTTTTTT; CDR3aa: CASSRGLNEKLFF; d_gene: -; abundance: -; j_gene: TRBJ1-4; v_gene: TRBV5-1
CDR3nt: TGTGCCAGCAGCTCACCCATTGCCGGGACAGGGGAGACTGGTGGGGATACGCAGTATTTT; CDR3aa: CASSSPIAGTGETGGDTQYF; d_gene: TRBD1; abundance: -; j_gene: TRBJ2-3; v_gene: TRBV5-4
CDR3nt: TGTGCCAGCGCGGCGGGGGGGCTTTGGGAGACCCAGTACTTC; CDR3aa: CASAAGGLWETQYF; d_gene: TRBD2; abundance: -; j_gene: TRBJ2-5; v_gene: TRBV6-5
CDR3nt: TGCGCCAGCAGGTTCAGGGATTTACCCTACAATGAGCAGTTCTTC; CDR3aa: CASRFRDLPYNEQFF; d_gene: -; abundance: -; j_gene: TRBJ2-1; v_gene: TRBV5-1
CDR3nt: TGTGCCAGCAGTTTAGGGACAGGGGTTCCGGGGGAGCTGTTTTTT; CDR3aa: CASSLGTGVPGELFF; d_gene: TRBD1; abundance: -; j_gene: TRBJ2-2; v_gene: TRBV27
CDR3nt: TGTGCCAGTAGTACCGGGAGCCCTGGCCCATATAGCAATCAGCCCCAGCATTTT; CDR3aa: CASSTGSPGPYSNQPQHF; d_gene: -; abundance: once; j_gene: TRBJ1-5; v_gene: TRBV19
CDR3nt: TGTGCCAGCAGCTTAGGTTTCGCTGAAGCTTTCTTT; CDR3aa: CASSLGFAEAFF; d_gene: -; abundance: -; j_gene: TRBJ1-1; v_gene: TRBV7-9
CDR3nt: TGTGCCAGCAGCTCTCTGAGCGGAACTGGGGCCAACGTCCTGACTTTC; CDR3aa: CASSSLSGTGANVLTF; d_gene: -; abundance: few; j_gene: TRBJ2-6; v_gene: TRBV7-9
CDR3nt: TGTGCCAGCAGCGTAGACGGGAGCTATGGCTACACCTTC; CDR3aa: CASSVDGSYGYTF; d_gene: -; abundance: -; j_gene: TRBJ1-2; v_gene: TRBV9
CDR3nt: TGTGCCAGCAGCCAAGAGGACAGGCCGTCCCGAGGCTACACCTTC; CDR3aa: CASSQEDRPSRGYTF; d_gene: TRBD1; abundance: -; j_gene: TRBJ1-2; v_gene: TRBV3-1/TRBV3-2
CDR3nt: TGTGCCAGTAGTTCTCAAGCGGGGTCAGGGGAGACCCAGTACTTC; CDR3aa: CASSSQAGSGETQYF; d_gene: TRBD2; abundance: -; j_gene: TRBJ2-5; v_gene: TRBV19
CDR3nt: TGCAGTGCTAGTGAAACAGGGGCTAGAAATCAGCCCCAGCATTTT; CDR3aa: CSASETGARNQPQHF; d_gene: TRBD1; abundance: -; j_gene: TRBJ1-5; v_gene: TRBV20-1
CDR3nt: TGTGCCTGGAGGTCCCAGGGGGGGAACACTGAAGCTTTCTTT; CDR3aa: CAWRSQGGNTEAFF; d_gene: TRBD1; abundance: -; j_gene: TRBJ1-1; v_gene: TRBV30
CDR3nt: TGTGCCAGCAGTTACTCGTCTAGGCCTAATGAAAAACTGTTTTTT; CDR3aa: CASSYSSRPNEKLFF; d_gene: -; abundance: -; j_gene: TRBJ1-4; v_gene: TRBV6-5
CDR3nt: TGTGCCAGCTCCCCAACCCGGGTAAATGGCTACACCTTC; CDR3aa: CASSPTRVNGYTF; d_gene: -; abundance: -; j_gene: TRBJ1-2; v_gene: TRBV18
CDR3nt: TGTGCCAGCAGCCAAGAAAGCGGGGGTGCAGATACGCAGTATTTT; CDR3aa: CASSQESGGADTQYF; d_gene: TRBD2; abundance: -; j_gene: TRBJ2-3; v_gene: TRBV4-2
CDR3nt: TGTGCCAGCAGCGATCCTGTTGGGCGCGAAGCTTTCTTT; CDR3aa: CASSDPVGREAFF; d_gene: -; abundance: -; j_gene: TRBJ1-1; v_gene: TRBV7-3
CDR3nt: TGTGCCAGCAGTTTCACAGGGGGCTCAAACGAAAAACTGTTTTTT; CDR3aa: CASSFTGGSNEKLFF; d_gene: TRBD1; abundance: -; j_gene: TRBJ1-4; v_gene: TRBV25-1
CDR3nt: TGTGCCAGCAGCTTTTACAGAATTCCGGGACAGGGAGCAGACTACGAGCAGTACTTC; CDR3aa: CASSFYRIPGQGADYEQYF; d_gene: TRBD1; abundance: -; j_gene: TRBJ2-7; v_gene: TRBV7-9
CDR3nt: TGTGCCAGTAGTATCCCCCGAGCTAACTATGGCTACACCTTC; CDR3aa: CASSIPRANYGYTF; d_gene: -; abundance: -; j_gene: TRBJ1-2; v_gene: TRBV19
CDR3nt: TGTGCCAGCAGTTACTCGACAGGGAACACTGAAGCTTTCTTT; CDR3aa: CASSYSTGNTEAFF; d_gene: -; abundance: once; j_gene: TRBJ1-1; v_gene: TRBV6-5
CDR3nt: TGTGCCAGCAGGGTCCCGGGGGGGTCCTACAATGAGCAGTTCTTC; CDR3aa: CASRVPGGSYNEQFF; d_gene: TRBD2; abundance: once; j_gene: TRBJ2-1; v_gene: TRBV27
CDR3nt: TGTGCCAGCAGCAAGACAGGGATCGATGAGCAGTTCTTC; CDR3aa: CASSKTGIDEQFF; d_gene: -; abundance: few; j_gene: TRBJ2-1; v_gene: TRBV21-1
CDR3nt: TGTGCCAGTAGCACAGGGGCAGGTAGGGGGACTGAAGCTTTCTTT; CDR3aa: CASSTGAGRGTEAFF; d_gene: TRBD1; abundance: few; j_gene: TRBJ1-1; v_gene: TRBV19
CDR3nt: TGTGCCAGCGGACTTAAACTCGGGGACATTCAGTACTTC; CDR3aa: CASGLKLGDIQYF; d_gene: -; abundance: -; j_gene: TRBJ2-4; v_gene: TRBV6-1
CDR3nt: TGTGCCAGCAGTGTAACGCAGGGGGCCGAACTTACATCTGGAAACACCATATATTTT; CDR3aa: CASSVTQGAELTSGNTIYF; d_gene: TRBD1; abundance: -; j_gene: TRBJ1-3; v_gene: TRBV2
CDR3nt: TGTGCCACCAGTTCGGTCGGAAACACCATATATTTT; CDR3aa: CATSSVGNTIYF; d_gene: -; abundance: -; j_gene: TRBJ1-3; v_gene: TRBV24-1
CDR3nt: TGCAGTGCTAGTGGGGGGGGCTCTGGAAACACCATATATTTT; CDR3aa: CSASGGGSGNTIYF; d_gene: -; abundance: once; j_gene: TRBJ1-3; v_gene: TRBV20-1
CDR3nt: TGCGCCAGCAGCTTCGGACAGGGAAATGAAAAACTGTTTTTT; CDR3aa: CASSFGQGNEKLFF; d_gene: TRBD1; abundance: -; j_gene: TRBJ1-4; v_gene: TRBV5-1
CDR3nt: TGTGCCATCAGCTCCGCCGGGACAGGGTCGGACACTGAAGCTTTCTTT; CDR3aa: CAISSAGTGSDTEAFF; d_gene: TRBD1; abundance: -; j_gene: TRBJ1-1; v_gene: TRBV10-3
CDR3nt: TGTGCCAGCAGCGTCGGGTTGGCGTCCCTTGGCTACACCTTC; CDR3aa: CASSVGLASLGYTF; d_gene: -; abundance: -; j_gene: TRBJ1-2; v_gene: TRBV9
CDR3nt: TGTGCCAGCAGCGTAGCCAGCTCCTACGAGCAGTACTTC; CDR3aa: CASSVASSYEQYF; d_gene: -; abundance: few; j_gene: TRBJ2-7; v_gene: TRBV9
CDR3nt: TGTGCCAGCAGTTTAGGCGGGGGAGCCAAAAACATTCAGTACTTC; CDR3aa: CASSLGGGAKNIQYF; d_gene: TRBD2; abundance: once; j_gene: TRBJ2-4; v_gene: TRBV28
CDR3nt: TGCGCCAGCAGCTTGGGGCCGGGCTCCTACAATGAGCAGTTCTTC; CDR3aa: CASSLGPGSYNEQFF; d_gene: -; abundance: -; j_gene: TRBJ2-1; v_gene: TRBV5-1
CDR3nt: TGTGCCAGAAGCTTTGGGGGCGACAGGCGCTCTGGAAACACCATATATTTT; CDR3aa: CARSFGGDRRSGNTIYF; d_gene: -; abundance: -; j_gene: TRBJ1-3; v_gene: TRBV5-3
CDR3nt: TGTGCCAGTAGCTTTATCGGTACAGGGTTCCAGGATGGCTACACCTTC; CDR3aa: CASSFIGTGFQDGYTF; d_gene: -; abundance: -; j_gene: TRBJ1-2; v_gene: TRBV19
CDR3nt: TGTGCCAGTAGTTTGGACAGTCTGGGAGGCTACACCTTC; CDR3aa: CASSLDSLGGYTF; d_gene: -; abundance: -; j_gene: TRBJ1-2; v_gene: TRBV19
CDR3nt: TGTGCCAGCAGTGACCCAGAATCCCCGGGGGAAAAACTGTTTTTT; CDR3aa: CASSDPESPGEKLFF; d_gene: -; abundance: -; j_gene: TRBJ1-4; v_gene: TRBV6-1
CDR3nt: TGTGCCAGCGGTAGTATCGGCTACACCTTC; CDR3aa: CASGSIGYTF; d_gene: -; abundance: -; j_gene: TRBJ1-2; v_gene: TRBV2
CDR3nt: TGTGCCAGCTACCGGGACAGGGGTCAGCCCCAGCATTTT; CDR3aa: CASYRDRGQPQHF; d_gene: TRBD1; abundance: -; j_gene: TRBJ1-5; v_gene: TRBV2
CDR3nt: TGTGCCACCAGTGATTTCTCTAGCGGGGGCCATGAGCAGTTCTTC; CDR3aa: CATSDFSSGGHEQFF; d_gene: TRBD2; abundance: -; j_gene: TRBJ2-1; v_gene: TRBV24-1
CDR3nt: TGTGCCAGCAGCTCAGGGGGCGCTGGGGCCAACGTCCTGACTTTC; CDR3aa: CASSSGGAGANVLTF; d_gene: TRBD1; abundance: -; j_gene: TRBJ2-6; v_gene: TRBV7-3
CDR3nt: TGTGCTAGTGGTGCTAATACAGATTCTGGAAACACCATATATTTT; CDR3aa: CASGANTDSGNTIYF; d_gene: -; abundance: -; j_gene: TRBJ1-3; v_gene: TRBV12-5